The clone carrying this TCR beta chain has just a few counts. Its specificity is not known. With template switching, a universal primer site was added, and the cDNA carried unique molecular identifiers. TCRdb re-called the 5' RACE reads through MiXCR, storing one row per CDR3 protein. There are 700,000 to 950,000 distinct CDR3 sequences in the sample; 9% to 15% occur only once, and roughly 1.5% lies in the top ten. The data derive from a study of identical twins. Findings and caveats of the study: Beta clonotypes that were abundant in cord blood contained fewer insertions, a pattern absent from memory repertoires. Not following the same donors, the study drew its conclusions from cross-sectional statistical analysis.

In germline, CDR1 is MNHEY, CDR2 SMNVEV (reference sequence). J lost 0 bases, V lost 5 bases, and 6 bases had no gene match. The CDR3 runs to 17 residues. These data are also associated with another study on yellow fever vaccine responses in identical twins. That work contributes: Twins' vaccine T cell responses were reported to seem partly convergent and partly personalized.

Sequencing was performed on PBMCs. The V call is TRBV27, the J call TRBJ2-6; 8 bases fit TRBD1. This sequence originates from a woman aged 18-29 years in good health. The CDR3 nucleotides read TGTGCCAGCAGTGATGGGACAGGCCGCTCTGGGGCCAACGTCCTGACTTTC. Translated, it gives CASSDGTGRSGANVLTF.